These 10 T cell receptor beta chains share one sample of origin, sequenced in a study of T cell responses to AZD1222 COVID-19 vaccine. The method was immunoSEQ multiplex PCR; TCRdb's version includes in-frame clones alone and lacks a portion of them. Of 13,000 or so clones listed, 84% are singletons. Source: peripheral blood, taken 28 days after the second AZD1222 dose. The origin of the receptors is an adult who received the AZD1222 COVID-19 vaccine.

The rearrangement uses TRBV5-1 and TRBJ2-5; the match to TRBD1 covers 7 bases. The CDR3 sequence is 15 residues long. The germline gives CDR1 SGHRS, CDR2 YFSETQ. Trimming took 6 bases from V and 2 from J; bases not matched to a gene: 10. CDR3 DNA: TGCGCCAGCACCCGACAGGGACAAGCACAAGAGACCCAGTACTTC. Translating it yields CASTRQGQAQETQYF.

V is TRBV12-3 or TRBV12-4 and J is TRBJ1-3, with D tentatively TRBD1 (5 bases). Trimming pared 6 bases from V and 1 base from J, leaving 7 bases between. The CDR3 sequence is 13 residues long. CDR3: CASSAGSGNTIYF. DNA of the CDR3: TGTGCCAGCAGCGCAGGGTCTGGAAACACCATATATTTT.

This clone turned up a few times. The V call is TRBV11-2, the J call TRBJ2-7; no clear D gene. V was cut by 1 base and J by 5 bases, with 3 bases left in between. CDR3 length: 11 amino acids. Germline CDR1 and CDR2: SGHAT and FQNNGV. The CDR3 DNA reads TGTGCCAGCAGCTTAGCCGACGAGCAGTACTTC. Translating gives CASSLADEQYF.

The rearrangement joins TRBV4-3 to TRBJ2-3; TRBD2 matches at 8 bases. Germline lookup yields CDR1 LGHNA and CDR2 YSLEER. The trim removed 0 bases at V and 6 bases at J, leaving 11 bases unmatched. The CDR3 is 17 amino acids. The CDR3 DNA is TGCGCCAGCAGCCAAGATTTAGCGGGAAGGGGAATGGATACGCAGTATTTT. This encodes CASSQDLAGRGMDTQYF.

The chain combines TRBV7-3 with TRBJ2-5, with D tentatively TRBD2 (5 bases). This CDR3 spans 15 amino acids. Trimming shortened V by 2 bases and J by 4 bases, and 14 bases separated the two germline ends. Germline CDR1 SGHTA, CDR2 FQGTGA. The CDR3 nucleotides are TGTGCCAGCAGCTTACCTGGGATAGGAGGAGAGACCCAGTACTTC. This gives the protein CASSLPGIGGETQYF. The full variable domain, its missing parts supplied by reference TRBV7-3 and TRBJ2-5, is GAGVSQTPSNKVTEKGKYVELRCDPISGHTALYWYRQSLGQGPEFLIYFQGTGAADDSGLPNDRFFAVRPEGSVSTLKIQRTERGDSAVYLCASSLPGIGGETQYFGPGTRLLVL.

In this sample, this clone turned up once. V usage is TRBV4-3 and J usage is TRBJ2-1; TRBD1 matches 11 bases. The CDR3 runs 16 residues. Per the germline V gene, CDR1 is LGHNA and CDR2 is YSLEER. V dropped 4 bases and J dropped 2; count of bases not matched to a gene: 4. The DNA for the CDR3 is TGCGCCAGCAGCCCCCGGGGACAGGGGGCCTACAATGAGCAGTTCTTC. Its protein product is CASSPRGQGAYNEQFF.

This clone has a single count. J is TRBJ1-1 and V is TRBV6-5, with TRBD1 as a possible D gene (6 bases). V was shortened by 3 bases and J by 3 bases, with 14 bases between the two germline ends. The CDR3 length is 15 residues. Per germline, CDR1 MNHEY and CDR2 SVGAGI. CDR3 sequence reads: CASSYSRSGDTEAFF. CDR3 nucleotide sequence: TGTGCCAGCAGTTATAGCCGGTCAGGGGACACTGAAGCTTTCTTT.

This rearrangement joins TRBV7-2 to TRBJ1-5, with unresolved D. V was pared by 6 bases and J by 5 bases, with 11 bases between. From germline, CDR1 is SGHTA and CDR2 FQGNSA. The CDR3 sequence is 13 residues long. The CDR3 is CASSPSPDQPQHF. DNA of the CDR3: TGTGCCAGCAGTCCCTCACCAGATCAGCCCCAGCATTTT.

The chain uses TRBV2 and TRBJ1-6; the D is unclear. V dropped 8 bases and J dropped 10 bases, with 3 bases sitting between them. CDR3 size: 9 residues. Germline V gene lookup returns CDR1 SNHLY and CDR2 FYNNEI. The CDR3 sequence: CASGSPLHF. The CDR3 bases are TGTGCCAGCGGGTCACCCCTCCACTTT.

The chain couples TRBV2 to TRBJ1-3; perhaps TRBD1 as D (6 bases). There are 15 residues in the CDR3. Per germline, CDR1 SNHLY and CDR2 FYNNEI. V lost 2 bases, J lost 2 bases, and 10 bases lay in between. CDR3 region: CASSERGGPGNTIYF. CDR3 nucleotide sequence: TGTGCCAGCAGTGAACGTGGGGGCCCTGGAAACACCATATATTTT.